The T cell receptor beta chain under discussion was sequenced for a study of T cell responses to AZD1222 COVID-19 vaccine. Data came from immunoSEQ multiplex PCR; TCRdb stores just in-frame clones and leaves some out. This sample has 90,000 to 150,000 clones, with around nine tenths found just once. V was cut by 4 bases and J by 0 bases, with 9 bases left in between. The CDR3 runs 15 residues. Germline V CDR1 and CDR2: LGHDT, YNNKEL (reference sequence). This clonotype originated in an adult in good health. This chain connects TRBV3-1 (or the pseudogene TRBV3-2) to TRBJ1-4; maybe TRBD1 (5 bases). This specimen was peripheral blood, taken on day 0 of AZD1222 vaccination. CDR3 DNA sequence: TGTGCCAGCAGCCGGGACGGAGCAACTAATGAAAAACTGTTTTTT. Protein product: CASSRDGATNEKLFF.